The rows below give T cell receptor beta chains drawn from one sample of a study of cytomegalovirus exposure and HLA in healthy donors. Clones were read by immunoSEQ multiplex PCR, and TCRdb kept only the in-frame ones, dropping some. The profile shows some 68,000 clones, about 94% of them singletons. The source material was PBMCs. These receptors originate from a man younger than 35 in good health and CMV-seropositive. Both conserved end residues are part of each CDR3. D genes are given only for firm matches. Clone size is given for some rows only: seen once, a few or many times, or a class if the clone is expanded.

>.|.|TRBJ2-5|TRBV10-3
CAISAGRGQETQYF
TGTGCCATCAGTGCCGGACGGGGCCAAGAGACCCAGTACTTC
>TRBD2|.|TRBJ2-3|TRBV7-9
CASVEAGTSSDTQYF
TGTGCCAGCGTCGAAGCGGGGACTAGCAGTGATACGCAGTATTTT
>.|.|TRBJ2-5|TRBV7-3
CASSVTDQETQYF
TGTGCCAGCAGCGTGACAGACCAAGAGACCCAGTACTTC
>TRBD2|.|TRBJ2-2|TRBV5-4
CASSLGGLAFAGELFF
TGTGCCAGCAGCTTGGGTGGACTAGCTTTTGCTGGGGAGCTGTTTTTT
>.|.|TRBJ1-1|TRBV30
CAWSVRGNTEAFF
TGTGCCTGGAGTGTAAGGGGGAACACTGAAGCTTTCTTT
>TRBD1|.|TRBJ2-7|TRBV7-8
CASSLVGGQGVGEQYF
TGTGCCAGCAGCTTAGTTGGGGGACAGGGCGTGGGGGAGCAGTACTTC
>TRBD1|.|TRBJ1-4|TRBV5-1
CASSPRQGLGKLFF
TGCGCCAGCAGCCCTCGACAGGGTTTAGGAAAACTGTTTTTT
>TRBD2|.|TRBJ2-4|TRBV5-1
CASSLGDSGEGNIQYF
TGCGCCAGCAGCTTGGGAGATAGCGGGGAGGGGAACATTCAGTACTTC
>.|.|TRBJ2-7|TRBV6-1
CATRGGEHEQYF
TGTGCCACGAGAGGAGGGGAACACGAGCAGTACTTC
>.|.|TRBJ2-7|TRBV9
CASSVGGGGIDYEQYF
TGTGCCAGCAGCGTAGGAGGGGGCGGGATCGACTACGAGCAGTACTTC
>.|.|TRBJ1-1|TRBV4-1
CASSQDRYWGSGTEAFF
TGCGCCAGCAGCCAAGATCGCTACTGGGGATCGGGAACTGAAGCTTTCTTT
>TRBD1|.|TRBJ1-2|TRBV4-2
CASSQVGRTGDYGYTF
TGTGCCAGCAGCCAAGTAGGGAGGACAGGGGACTATGGCTACACCTTC
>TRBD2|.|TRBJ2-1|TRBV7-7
CASSAGTSGSNEQFF
TGTGCTAGCAGCGCCGGGACTAGCGGGAGCAATGAGCAGTTCTTC
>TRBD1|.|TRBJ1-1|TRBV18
CASSRDRVATEAFF
TGTGCCAGCTCACGGGACAGGGTTGCCACTGAAGCTTTCTTT
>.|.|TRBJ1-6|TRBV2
CASSFTENNSPLHF
TGTGCCAGCAGTTTTACAGAGAATAATTCACCCCTCCACTTT
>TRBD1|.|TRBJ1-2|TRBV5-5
CASSWEWGQEYYGYTF
TGTGCCAGCAGCTGGGAGTGGGGACAGGAATACTATGGCTACACCTTC
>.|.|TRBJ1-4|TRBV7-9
CASSLPGPTNEKLFF
TGTGCCAGCAGCTTACCAGGGCCGACTAATGAAAAACTGTTTTTT
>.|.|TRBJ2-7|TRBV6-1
CASSAGVYEQYF
TGTGCCAGCAGCGCCGGGGTTTACGAGCAGTACTTC
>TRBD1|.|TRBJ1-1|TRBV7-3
CASSLDRDTEAFF
TGTGCCAGCAGCTTAGACAGGGACACTGAAGCTTTCTTT
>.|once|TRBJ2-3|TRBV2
CASSDRGRGPDTQYF
TGTGCCAGCAGTGACAGGGGCAGGGGTCCAGATACGCAGTATTTT
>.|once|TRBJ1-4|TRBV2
CASGRAGGATNEKLFF
TGTGCCAGCGGGCGGGCAGGAGGTGCAACTAATGAAAAACTGTTTTTT
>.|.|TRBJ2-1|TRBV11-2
CASSLRRTSNEQFF
TGTGCCAGCAGCTTACGTAGGACATCAAATGAGCAGTTCTTC
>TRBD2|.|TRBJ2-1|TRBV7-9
CASSWEREDNEQFF
TGTGCCAGCAGCTGGGAGCGGGAGGACAATGAGCAGTTCTTC
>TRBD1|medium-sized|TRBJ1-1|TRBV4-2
CASSQDRTGNTEAFF
TGTGCCAGCAGCCAAGATAGGACAGGGAACACTGAAGCTTTCTTT
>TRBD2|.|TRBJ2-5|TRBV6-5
CASSNGLALKETQYF
TGTGCCAGCAGCAATGGACTAGCCTTGAAAGAGACCCAGTACTTC
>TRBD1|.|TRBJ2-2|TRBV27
CASSPRTGNTGELFF
TGTGCCAGCAGTCCTCGGACAGGGAACACCGGGGAGCTGTTTTTT
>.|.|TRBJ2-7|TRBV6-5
CASSYAGQFYEQYF
TGTGCCAGCAGTTACGCGGGACAGTTCTACGAGCAGTACTTC